Included here is one T cell receptor (beta chain) sequence, with context. What it recognizes is unknown. This may come from a read error, since a much larger clone is one base off. TCRdb reanalysed the reads using MiXCR and keeps one entry per CDR3 protein. The table shows under 120,000 distinct CDR3 sequences, with around 40% occurring only once. The source of the sample is a study of T cell repertoires in cytomegalovirus infection. Study-wide background: Shared public TCR beta signatures pointed to both CMV infection and a matching HLA type.

Overall study results and limits: Pooled public TCR beta family frequency picked out CMV carriers with the relevant HLA.

This sample comprised CD8+ T cells from cultured PBMCs, obtained from culture after CMV antigen stimulation. The receptor comes from a human donor in good health (CMV status not recorded). Some clones in this sample may be carry-over from other donors' samples.

The CDR3 is CASSLDSAVAPLHF. CDR3 bases: TGCGCCAGCAGCTTGGACTCGGCGGTGGCACCCCTCCACTTT. This chain joins TRBV5-1 and TRBJ1-6; no firm D call. This CDR3 comprises 14 residues. Germline CDR1 and CDR2: SGHRS and YFSETQ. V lost 0 bases and J lost 11, with 12 bases in between.